These T cell receptor beta chains were read from a single sample in a study of shared clonotypes between healthy human individuals. The data were produced by immunoSEQ multiplex PCR, yet TCRdb's version contains in-frame clones alone and is incomplete. The sample has millions of clones; 90% to 95% are singletons. Input material: naive CD4+ T cells sorted from blood. These receptors all stem from a man aged 18 to 30 in good health. Both conserved end residues are part of each CDR3. The D gene is left open where the match is weak. Where a row states a size, it is once, few, many or the class of an expanded clone; other rows omit it.

v_gene	abundance	j_gene	d_gene	CDR3aa	CDR3nt
TRBV5-6	.	TRBJ2-1	TRBD2	CASSWGLAGGSSYNEQFF	TGTGCCAGCAGCTGGGGACTAGCGGGGGGAAGCTCCTACAATGAGCAGTTCTTC
TRBV30	.	TRBJ2-1	TRBD1	CAWGQGSGEQFF	TGTGCCTGGGGACAGGGGTCCGGTGAGCAGTTCTTC
TRBV30	.	TRBJ1-3	.	CAWSVQIRNTIYF	TGTGCCTGGAGTGTACAAATTCGCAACACCATATATTTT
TRBV19	.	TRBJ2-7	.	CASSTGAGSYEQYF	TGTGCCAGTAGTACAGGGGCAGGGTCCTACGAGCAGTACTTC
TRBV4-2	.	TRBJ1-5	.	CASSQDVIWGNQPQHF	TGTGCCAGCAGCCAAGACGTGATCTGGGGCAATCAGCCCCAGCATTTT
TRBV25-1	.	TRBJ2-3	TRBD1	CASSHRGVTDTQYF	TGTGCCAGCAGTCACAGGGGCGTCACAGATACGCAGTATTTT
TRBV25-1	.	TRBJ1-6	TRBD1	CASSEVGQVAPLHF	TGTGCCAGCAGTGAAGTGGGACAGGTTGCACCCCTCCACTTT
TRBV11-2	.	TRBJ2-7	TRBD2	CASSPGLAGFYEQYF	TGTGCCAGCAGCCCGGGACTAGCGGGATTCTACGAGCAGTACTTC
TRBV5-5	.	TRBJ2-5	.	CASSLSWQQETQYF	TGTGCCAGCAGCTTATCATGGCAGCAAGAGACCCAGTACTTC
TRBV30	.	TRBJ1-5	TRBD1	CAWRGQGEMEPQHF	TGTGCCTGGAGGGGACAGGGTGAAATGGAACCCCAGCATTTT
TRBV6-1	few	TRBJ1-5	.	CASSEALRQPQHF	TGTGCCAGCAGTGAAGCGCTTCGTCAGCCCCAGCATTTT
TRBV30	.	TRBJ1-4	.	CAWKGRVGDSTNEKLFF	TGTGCCTGGAAGGGGAGGGTAGGCGATTCAACTAATGAAAAACTGTTTTTT
TRBV28	.	TRBJ2-5	TRBD1	CASSSLDRVQETQYF	TGTGCCAGCAGTTCCCTCGACAGGGTCCAAGAGACCCAGTACTTC
TRBV5-1	few	TRBJ2-5	TRBD1	CASSPGQGGETQYF	TGCGCCAGCAGCCCGGGACAGGGAGGAGAGACCCAGTACTTC
TRBV28	.	TRBJ2-1	.	CASSFLLGGSSYNEQFF	TGTGCCAGCAGTTTTCTCTTAGGGGGAAGCTCCTACAATGAGCAGTTCTTC
TRBV28	once	TRBJ1-1	TRBD1	CASREGANTEAFF	TGTGCCAGCAGAGAGGGGGCGAACACTGAAGCTTTCTTT
TRBV4-3	.	TRBJ2-3	TRBD2	CASSQETSGRVDTQYF	TGCGCCAGCAGCCAGGAGACTAGCGGGAGAGTAGATACGCAGTATTTT
TRBV7-2	.	TRBJ2-3	TRBD2	CASSLKGLAGGLTDTQYF	TGTGCCAGCAGCTTAAAGGGACTAGCGGGAGGCCTCACAGATACGCAGTATTTT
TRBV19	.	TRBJ1-5	.	CASSNQKGGRTYQPQHF	TGTGCCAGTAGCAATCAGAAGGGAGGGCGTACGTATCAGCCCCAGCATTTT
TRBV7-9	.	TRBJ2-5	TRBD2	CASSLGLGETQYF	TGTGCCAGCAGCTTGGGACTAGGGGAGACCCAGTACTTC
TRBV28	.	TRBJ1-5	TRBD1	CASSLIGTGNLQPQHF	TGTGCCAGCAGTTTAATCGGGACAGGCAATTTACAGCCCCAGCATTTT
TRBV10-3	.	TRBJ2-1	.	CAISKGDNEQFF	TGTGCCATCAGTAAGGGGGACAATGAGCAGTTCTTC
TRBV6-5	.	TRBJ2-7	.	CASSTGRTYSYEQYF	TGTGCCAGCAGTACAGGGAGGACGTACTCCTACGAGCAGTACTTC
TRBV5-1	.	TRBJ2-3	.	CASSLRDTDTQYF	TGCGCCAGCAGCTTGAGGGACACAGATACGCAGTATTTT
TRBV18	once	TRBJ2-3	TRBD1	CASSPDRGSTDTQYF	TGTGCCAGCTCACCTGACAGGGGTAGCACAGATACGCAGTATTTT
TRBV7-6	.	TRBJ2-1	TRBD2	CASSLFRAGAGNEQFF	TGTGCCAGCAGCTTATTTCGCGCGGGAGCAGGCAATGAGCAGTTCTTC
TRBV7-2	.	TRBJ2-1	TRBD2	CASSLRTSGLFVRYNEQFF	TGTGCCAGCAGCCTCCGGACTAGCGGACTCTTTGTACGGTACAATGAGCAGTTCTTC
TRBV16	.	TRBJ2-3	.	CASNLLGRGSTDTQYF	TGTGCCAGCAACCTACTAGGTCGCGGGAGCACAGATACGCAGTATTTT
TRBV29-1	.	TRBJ2-3	.	CSVGAESQYF	TGCAGCGTTGGGGCGGAATCGCAGTATTTT
TRBV29-1	.	TRBJ2-2	.	CSASEPGELFF	TGCAGCGCCTCGGAGCCCGGGGAGCTGTTTTTT
TRBV28	.	TRBJ1-4	TRBD1	CASSLGQATNEKLFF	TGTGCCAGCAGTTTGGGACAGGCAACTAATGAAAAACTGTTTTTT